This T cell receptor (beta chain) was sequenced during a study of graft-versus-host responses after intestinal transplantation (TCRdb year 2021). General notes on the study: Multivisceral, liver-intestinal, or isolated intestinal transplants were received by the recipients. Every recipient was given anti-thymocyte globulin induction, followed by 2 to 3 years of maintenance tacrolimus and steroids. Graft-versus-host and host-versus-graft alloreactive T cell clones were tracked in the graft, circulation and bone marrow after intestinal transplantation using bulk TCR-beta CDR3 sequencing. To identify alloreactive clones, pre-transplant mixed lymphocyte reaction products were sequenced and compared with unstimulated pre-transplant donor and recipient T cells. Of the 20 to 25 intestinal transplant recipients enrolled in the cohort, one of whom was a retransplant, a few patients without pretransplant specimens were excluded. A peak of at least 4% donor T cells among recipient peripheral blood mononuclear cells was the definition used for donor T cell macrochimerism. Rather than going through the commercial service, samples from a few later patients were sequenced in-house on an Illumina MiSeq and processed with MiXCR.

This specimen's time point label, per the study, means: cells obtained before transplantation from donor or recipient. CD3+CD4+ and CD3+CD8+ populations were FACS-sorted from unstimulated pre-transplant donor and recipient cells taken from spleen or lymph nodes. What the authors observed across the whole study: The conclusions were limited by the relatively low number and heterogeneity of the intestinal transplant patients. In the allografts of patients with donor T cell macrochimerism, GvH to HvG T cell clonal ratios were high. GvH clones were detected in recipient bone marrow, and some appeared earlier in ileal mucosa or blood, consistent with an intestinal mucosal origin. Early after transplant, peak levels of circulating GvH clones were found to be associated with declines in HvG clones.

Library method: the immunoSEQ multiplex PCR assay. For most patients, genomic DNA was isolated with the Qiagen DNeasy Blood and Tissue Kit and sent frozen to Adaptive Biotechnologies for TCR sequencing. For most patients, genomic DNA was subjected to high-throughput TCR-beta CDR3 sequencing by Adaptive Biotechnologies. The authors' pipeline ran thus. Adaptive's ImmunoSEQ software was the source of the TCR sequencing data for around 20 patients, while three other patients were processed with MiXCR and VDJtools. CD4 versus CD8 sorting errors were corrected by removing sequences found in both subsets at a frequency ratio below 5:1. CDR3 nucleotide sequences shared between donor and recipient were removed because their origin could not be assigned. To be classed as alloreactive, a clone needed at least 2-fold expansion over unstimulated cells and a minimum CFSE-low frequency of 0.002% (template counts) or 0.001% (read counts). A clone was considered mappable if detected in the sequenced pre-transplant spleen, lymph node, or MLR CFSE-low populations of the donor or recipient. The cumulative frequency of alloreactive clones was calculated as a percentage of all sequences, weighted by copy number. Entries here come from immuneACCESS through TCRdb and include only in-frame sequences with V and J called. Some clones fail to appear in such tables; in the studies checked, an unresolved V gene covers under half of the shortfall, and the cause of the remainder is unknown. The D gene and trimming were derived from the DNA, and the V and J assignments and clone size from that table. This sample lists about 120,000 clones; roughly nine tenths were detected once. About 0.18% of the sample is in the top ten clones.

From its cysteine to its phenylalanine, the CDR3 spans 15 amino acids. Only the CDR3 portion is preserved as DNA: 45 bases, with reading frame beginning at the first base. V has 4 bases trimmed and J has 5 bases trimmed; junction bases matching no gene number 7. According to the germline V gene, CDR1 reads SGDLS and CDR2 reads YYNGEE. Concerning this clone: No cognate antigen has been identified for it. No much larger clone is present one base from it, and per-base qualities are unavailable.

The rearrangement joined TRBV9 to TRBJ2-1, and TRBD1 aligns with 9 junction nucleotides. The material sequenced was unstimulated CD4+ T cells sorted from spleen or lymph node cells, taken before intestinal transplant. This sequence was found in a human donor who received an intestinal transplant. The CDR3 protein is CASSPRQGVDNEQFF. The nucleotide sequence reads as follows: TGTGCCAGCAGCCCCAGACAGGGGGTGGACAATGAGCAGTTCTTC.